The 29 T cell receptor beta chains below were found in one sample sequenced in a study of cytomegalovirus exposure and HLA in healthy donors. PCR used 60 Vbeta primers and 13 Jbeta primers. The method was immunoSEQ multiplex PCR; TCRdb's version includes in-frame clones alone and lacks a portion of them. The sample holds 150,000 or so clones, over 60% seen once. Sequencing was carried out using PBMCs. These TCRs come from a middle-aged man in good health and CMV-seropositive.

The J gene is TRBJ1-1, the V gene TRBV5-1, with a tentative D call TRBD1 (6 bases). The ends were cut back, 2 bases at V and 6 bases at J, with 11 bases in the middle. CDR3 length: 13 amino acids. CDR1 and CDR2 from the germline V gene are SGHRS and YFSETQ. CDR3 in amino acids: CASSFTGIAEAFF. DNA for the CDR3: TGCGCCAGCAGCTTTACAGGGATTGCTGAAGCTTTCTTT.

The chain couples TRBV15 to TRBJ1-5; a possible D gene is TRBD1 (6 bases). V was clipped by 1 base and J by 7 bases, with 11 bases between them. The CDR3 is 14 amino acids. The V gene's germline CDR1 is LNHNV and CDR2 YYDKDF (reference sequence). DNA of the CDR3: TGTGCCACCAGCAGAGGGGGGGGGCCGCAGCCCCAGCATTTT. Translation: CATSRGGGPQPQHF. The full variable domain, rest sourced from reference TRBV15 and TRBJ1-5, is DAMVIQNPRYQVTQFGKPVTLSCSQTLNHNVMYWYQQKSSQAPKLLFHYYDKDFNNEADTPDNFQSRRPNTSFCFLDIRSPGLGDTAMYLCATSRGGGPQPQHFGDGTRLSIL.

The table lists this clone with a few counts. This chain uses TRBV10-3 with TRBJ2-1; 12 positions agree with TRBD2. Germline-derived CDR1 and CDR2 are ENHRY and SYGVKD. The CDR3 is made up of 14 amino acids. V lost 4 bases to trimming and J lost 7 bases; unmatched junction nucleotides: 2. CDR3 in DNA: TGTGCCATCAGTGCGACTAGCGGGAGAAATGAGCAGTTCTTC. Protein: CAISATSGRNEQFF.

The V gene is TRBV20-1, the J gene TRBJ2-3; no firm D call. Germline V lookup: CDR1 DFQATT, CDR2 SNEGSKA (reference sequence). Between the trimmed V and J ends, which lost 1 base and 6 bases, there was a span of 5 bases. The CDR3 sequence is 11 residues long. CDR3 sequence reads: CSARVGDTQYF. The CDR3 DNA sequence: TGCAGTGCTAGAGTTGGCGATACGCAGTATTTT.

V gene TRBV25-1 combines with J gene TRBJ1-4; D not resolved. The CDR3 spans 14 residues. The germline V and J ends were trimmed by 3 bases and 4 bases, with 9 bases remaining between them. Germline V gives CDR1 MGHDK, CDR2 SYGVNS. CDR3 residues: CASSEGGYNEKLFF. Here the CDR3 DNA reads TGTGCCAGCAGTGAGGGAGGATATAATGAAAAACTGTTTTTT.

The chain links TRBV28 to TRBJ2-2; a weak D match, TRBD2 (5 bases). Germline V CDR1 and CDR2: MDHEN, SYDVKM. The length of the CDR3 is 16 residues. V was trimmed by 2 bases and J by 1 base, leaving 11 bases between them. The CDR3: CASSLVLAENTGELFF. CDR3 DNA: TGTGCCAGCAGTTTAGTCCTAGCCGAGAACACCGGGGAGCTGTTTTTT.

The chain is built from TRBV5-1 and TRBJ2-1, with 13 bases lining up with TRBD2. Germline V gene data show CDR1 as SGHRS and CDR2 as YFSETQ. The CDR3 length is 13 residues. V dropped 7 bases and J dropped 11; count of bases not matched to a gene: 6. The CDR3 nucleotides read TGCGCCAGCTCCGGGACTAGCGGGACGAAGCAGTTCTTC. Encoded protein: CASSGTSGTKQFF.

This chain's CDR3 is CASSISGAADTQYF. DNA of the CDR3: TGTGCCAGTAGTATTAGCGGAGCAGCAGATACGCAGTATTTT. The V call is TRBV19, the J call TRBJ2-3; D possibly corresponds to TRBD2 (6 bases). V gave up 3 bases and J gave up 4 bases, with 11 bases separating them. Germline CDR1 LNHDA, CDR2 SQIVND (reference sequence). This CDR3 is built from 14 residues.

CDR3 nucleotide sequence: TGTGCCAGCTGTCGGGCAGGGCTCTACGAGCAGTACTTC. It yields the protein CASCRAGLYEQYF. The V and J genes are TRBV28 and TRBJ2-7, with D perhaps TRBD1 (5 bases). V was cut by 8 bases and J by 3 bases, with 14 bases left in between. The germline gives CDR1 MDHEN, CDR2 SYDVKM. This CDR3 has 13 amino acids.

The chain recombines TRBV19 with TRBJ1-2, with D perhaps matching TRBD1 (5 bases). Deletions cut 8 bases from V and 1 base from J, with 17 bases between. CDR3 length equals 15 residues. Germline CDR1 and CDR2: LNHDA and SQIVND (reference sequence). CDR3: CASEPDSLFNYGYTF. The CDR3 DNA sequence: TGTGCCAGTGAGCCCGACAGCCTCTTTAACTATGGCTACACCTTC.

This clone was seen a handful of times. The chain uses TRBV14 and TRBJ2-7; TRBD1 agrees at 10 bases. CDR1 SGHDN and CDR2 FVKESK come from the germline V gene. The CDR3 loop spans 16 amino acids. The V and J ends lost 4 bases and 4 bases, in that order; junction bases with no gene match: 10. CDR3 amino acids: CASSRKGTGEWYEQYF. The CDR3 nucleotides are TGTGCCAGCAGCCGTAAAGGGACAGGGGAGTGGTACGAGCAGTACTTC.

The chain carries TRBV7-2 and TRBJ1-1; 9 bases align to TRBD1. Germline trimming cut 1 base from V and 11 bases from J; bases unmatched to any gene: 5. Germline lookup yields CDR1 SGHTA and CDR2 FQGNSA. This CDR3 is 13 amino acids long. CDR3 region: CASSLVGTGIAFF. The DNA for the CDR3 is TGTGCCAGCAGCTTAGTTGGGACAGGGATTGCTTTCTTT.

The table lists this clone with a few counts. The V gene is TRBV6-4, the J gene TRBJ2-3; TRBD1 matches 7 bases. Losses at the gene ends were 6 bases for V and 4 bases for J; bases not matched to a gene: 13. The CDR3 sequence is 16 residues long. Germline CDR1 and CDR2: MRHNA and SNTAGT. CDR3 coding DNA: TGTGCCAGCAGACCGCTCCTGGGACAGAGCTCAGATACGCAGTATTTT. Amino acids: CASRPLLGQSSDTQYF.

The chain uses TRBV6-1 and TRBJ1-1; TRBD1 is a possible D gene (5 bases). Trimming stripped 5 bases from V and 3 bases from J, with 7 bases between. Germline V gene lookup returns CDR1 MNHNS and CDR2 SASEGT. CDR3 length: 12 amino acids. The CDR3 DNA is TGTGCCAGCAGTCGGGGGTACACTGAAGCTTTCTTT. The encoded protein is CASSRGYTEAFF.

The chain recombines TRBV9 with TRBJ2-7; the match to TRBD2 covers 8 bases. The germline V gene has CDR1 SGDLS and CDR2 YYNGEE. This CDR3 is 16 amino acids long. Trimming cost V 3 bases and J 4 bases; bases outside gene matches: 12. Here the CDR3 reads CASSAPGGLGPYEQYF. The DNA of the CDR3 is TGTGCCAGCAGCGCTCCGGGGGGACTAGGACCTTACGAGCAGTACTTC.

The chain carries TRBV7-3 and TRBJ2-1, with 7 bases matching TRBD2. The CDR3 runs to 15 residues. CDR1 and CDR2 (germline): SGHTA, FQGTGA. V lost 5 bases to trimming and J lost 4 bases; unmatched junction nucleotides: 8. The CDR3 nucleotides read TGTGCCAGCAGCAAGGGGCGGGAGCCATACAATGAGCAGTTCTTC. Translation: CASSKGREPYNEQFF.

For this clone: One end of the junction fails to match germline, which may point to a read error. The chain has TRBV18 and TRBJ1-2; 12 positions agree with TRBD1. The length of the CDR3 is 16 residues. Germline CDR1 is KGHSH and CDR2 is LQKENI. CDR3 sequence reads: CASSAGDRGLGYDYTF. CDR3 in DNA: TGTGCCAGCTCCGCCGGGGACAGGGGGCTTGGCTATGACTACACCTTC.

This clone has a single count. This sequence joins TRBV5-6 and TRBJ2-1, with 9 nucleotides matching TRBD2. V lost 0 bases, J lost 7 bases, and 5 bases stayed unmatched. The CDR3 contains 15 residues. The V gene's germline CDR1 is SGHDT and CDR2 YYEEEE. The CDR3 nucleotides are TGTGCCAGCAGCTTGGTTAGCGGGAGTGGAAATGAGCAGTTCTTC. The encoded protein is CASSLVSGSGNEQFF.

The gene calls are TRBV4-2 and TRBJ1-6; no reliable D call. V lost 0 bases, J lost 10 bases, and 7 bases lay in between. The CDR3 has 13 residues. Germline V gene sequence: CDR1 LGHNA, CDR2 YNFKEQ. CDR3 in amino acids: CASSQDSRSPLHF. In DNA form, the CDR3 reads TGTGCCAGCAGCCAAGATAGCAGATCACCCCTCCACTTT.

The chain combines TRBV7-6 with TRBJ2-7; 10 nucleotides line up with TRBD2. The germline CDR1 and CDR2 sequences are SGHVS and FNYEAQ. Trimming cost V 0 bases and J 6 bases; bases outside gene matches: 2. This CDR3 region has 14 residues. The CDR3 DNA reads TGTGCCAGCAGCTTAGCGAGCGGGGGGGCCGAGCAGTACTTC. It translates to CASSLASGGAEQYF.

The chain joins TRBV2 to TRBJ2-7; D is perhaps TRBD1 (8 bases). The CDR3 spans 14 residues. Between the trimmed V and J ends, which lost 2 bases and 9 bases, there was a span of 17 bases. Germline values: CDR1 SNHLY, CDR2 FYNNEI. The DNA of the CDR3 is TGTGCCAGCAGTGAAACAGGGGGGGACAGTGGGCAGTACTTC. Translation: CASSETGGDSGQYF.

This clone was observed a few times. The J gene is TRBJ2-3, the V gene TRBV11-2; 9 nucleotides match TRBD1. This CDR3 spans 12 amino acids. Per germline, CDR1 SGHAT and CDR2 FQNNGV. The J segment lost 9 bases and the V segment lost 5 bases, leaving 3 bases of the junction unmatched. The CDR3 DNA reads as TGTGCCAGCAGCATACAGGGGGCCACGCAGTATTTT. Its translation is CASSIQGATQYF.

V usage is TRBV27 and J usage is TRBJ2-7; 10 nucleotides match TRBD1. Germline values: CDR1 MNHEY, CDR2 SMNVEV (reference sequence). The V gene end was trimmed by 0 bases and the J gene end by 2 bases; junction bases not matched to a gene: 1. The CDR3 is 15 amino acids. The CDR3 coding sequence is TGTGCCAGCAGTTTATCGGGACAGGGGCCCTACGAGCAGTACTTC. This gives the protein CASSLSGQGPYEQYF.

The rearrangement joins TRBV2 to TRBJ1-1; D gene ambiguous. Germline CDR1 and CDR2: SNHLY and FYNNEI. This CDR3 is built from 14 residues. The V and J ends lost 8 bases and 3 bases respectively, with 16 bases between them. The DNA of the CDR3 is TGTGCCAGCCGGGAATCTCGGTCACACACTGAAGCTTTCTTT. Amino acids: CASRESRSHTEAFF.

V is TRBV30 and J is TRBJ1-2; TRBD1 might be the D (5 bases). V lost 4 bases, J lost 0 bases, and 15 bases lay in between. Germline CDR1 GTSNPN, CDR2 SVGIG (reference sequence). This CDR3 spans 15 amino acids. The CDR3 region is CAWIAGRYTNYGYTF. In DNA, the CDR3 is TGTGCCTGGATCGCAGGGCGCTACACTAACTATGGCTACACCTTC.

Note on this clone: Other DNA variants within this sample encode the same CDR3. V and J are TRBV9 and TRBJ2-5; TRBD1 aligns across 7 bases. CDR3 length equals 14 residues. In germline, CDR1 is SGDLS, CDR2 YYNGEE. V trimming: 2 bases; J trimming: 1 base; junction bases outside the gene matches: 2. Written as DNA, the CDR3 is TGTGCCAGCAGCGTCGGGACAGCCCAAGAGACCCAGTACTTC. Amino acids: CASSVGTAQETQYF.

The gene calls are TRBV6-5 and TRBJ1-1; possibly TRBD1 for D (5 bases). The germline gives CDR1 MNHEY, CDR2 SVGAGI. The V and J ends lost 7 bases and 0 bases respectively, with 9 bases between them. This CDR3 spans 13 amino acids. The CDR3 sequence is CASTPTVNTEAFF. For the CDR3, the DNA is TGTGCCAGCACCCCGACAGTGAACACTGAAGCTTTCTTT.

The rearrangement uses TRBV2 and TRBJ1-1; 10 bases are a match to TRBD1. Unmatched junction bases numbered 10, after V lost 6 bases and J lost 6 bases. The CDR3 extends over 15 amino acids. Germline V gene data show CDR1 as SNHLY and CDR2 as FYNNEI. The CDR3 sequence is CASSVRDRGDAEAFF. Here the CDR3 DNA reads TGTGCCAGCAGCGTTCGGGACAGGGGCGACGCTGAAGCTTTCTTT.

Concerning this clone: One end of the junction does not line up with germline, which may come from a read error. This sequence joins TRBV7-8 and TRBJ2-6, with D possibly being TRBD1 (6 bases). This CDR3 has 16 residues. CDR1 is SGHVS, CDR2 FQNEAQ, per germline. The CDR3 protein is CASSRQVVSGANGLTF. CDR3 DNA sequence: TGTGCCAGCAGCCGACAGGTTGTCTCTGGGGCCAACGGCCTGACTTTC.